The present T cell receptor (beta chain) was sequenced within a study of CD8 T cells in ankylosing spondylitis. V lost 2 bases and J lost 5, with 11 bases in between. The CDR3 spans 14 residues. CDR1 is SGDLS and CDR2 is YYNGEE in the germline V gene. TCRdb reanalysed the 5' RACE reads using MiXCR and keeps one entry per CDR3 protein. The table lists about 30,000 distinct CDR3 sequences, 5.3% of them singletons. The source is a female donor with ankylosing spondylitis or in good health (not recorded which). The chain employs TRBV9 and TRBJ2-1; perhaps TRBD2 as D (6 bases). Sequenced input: blood, either unsorted or a sorted T cell fraction (not recorded which). The CDR3 DNA follows: TGTGCCAGCAGCGTTTCTAGCGTTCACAATGAGCAGTTCTTC. As protein: CASSVSSVHNEQFF.